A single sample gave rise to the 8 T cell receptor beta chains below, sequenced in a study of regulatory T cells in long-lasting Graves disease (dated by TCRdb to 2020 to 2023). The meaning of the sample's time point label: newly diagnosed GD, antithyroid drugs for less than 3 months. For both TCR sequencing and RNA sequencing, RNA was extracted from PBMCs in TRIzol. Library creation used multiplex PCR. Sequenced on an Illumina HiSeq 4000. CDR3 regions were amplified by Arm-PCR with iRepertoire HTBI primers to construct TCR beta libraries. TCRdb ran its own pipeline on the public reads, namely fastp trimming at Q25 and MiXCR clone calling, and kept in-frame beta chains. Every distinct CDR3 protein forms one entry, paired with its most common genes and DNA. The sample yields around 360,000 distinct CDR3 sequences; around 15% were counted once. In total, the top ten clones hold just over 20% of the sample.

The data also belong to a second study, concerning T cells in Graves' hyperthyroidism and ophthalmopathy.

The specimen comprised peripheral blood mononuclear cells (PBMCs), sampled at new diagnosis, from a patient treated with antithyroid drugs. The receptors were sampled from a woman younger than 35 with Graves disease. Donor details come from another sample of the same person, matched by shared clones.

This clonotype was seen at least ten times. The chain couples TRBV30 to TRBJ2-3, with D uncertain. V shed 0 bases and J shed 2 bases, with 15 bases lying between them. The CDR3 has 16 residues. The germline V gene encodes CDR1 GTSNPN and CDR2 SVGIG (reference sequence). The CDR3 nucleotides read TGTGCCTGGAGTGTAAAAGGCGTCAGCTCCACAGATACGCAGTATTTT. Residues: CAWSVKGVSSTDTQYF.

The CDR3 DNA sequence: TGTGCCAGCAGCCAGCCCGGGACTCCCTCAGATACGCAGTATTTT. It codes for CASSQPGTPSDTQYF. The genes are TRBV4-2 and TRBJ2-3, with a possible D match to TRBD2 (6 bases). The CDR3 totals 15 residues. Germline V CDR1 and CDR2: LGHNA, YNFKEQ. V dropped 3 bases and J dropped 4 bases, with 14 bases sitting between them.

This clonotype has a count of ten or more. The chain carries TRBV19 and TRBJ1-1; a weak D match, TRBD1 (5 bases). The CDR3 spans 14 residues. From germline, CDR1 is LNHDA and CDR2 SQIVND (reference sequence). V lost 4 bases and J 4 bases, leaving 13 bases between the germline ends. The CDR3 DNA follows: TGTGCCAGTAGTACGCTCGGGGGTTCCACTGAAGCTTTCTTT. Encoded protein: CASSTLGGSTEAFF.

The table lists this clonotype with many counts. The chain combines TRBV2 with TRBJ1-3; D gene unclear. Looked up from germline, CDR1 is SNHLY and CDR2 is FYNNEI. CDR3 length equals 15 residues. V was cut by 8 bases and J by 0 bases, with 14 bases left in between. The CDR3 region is CASESQVTSGNTIYF. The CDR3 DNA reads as TGTGCCAGCGAAAGCCAGGTAACCTCTGGAAACACCATATATTTT.

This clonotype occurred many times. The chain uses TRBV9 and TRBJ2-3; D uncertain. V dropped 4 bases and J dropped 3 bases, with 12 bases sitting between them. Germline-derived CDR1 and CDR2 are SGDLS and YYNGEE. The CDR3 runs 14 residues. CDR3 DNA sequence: TGTGCCAGCAGCCAAAGTAGAGCTACAGATACGCAGTATTTT. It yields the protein CASSQSRATDTQYF. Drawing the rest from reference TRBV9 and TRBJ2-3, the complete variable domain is DSGVTQTPKHLITATGQRVTLRCSPRSGDLSVYWYQQSLDQGLQFLIQYYNGEERAKGNILERFSAQQFPDLHSELNLSSLELGDSALYFCASSQSRATDTQYFGPGTRLTVL.

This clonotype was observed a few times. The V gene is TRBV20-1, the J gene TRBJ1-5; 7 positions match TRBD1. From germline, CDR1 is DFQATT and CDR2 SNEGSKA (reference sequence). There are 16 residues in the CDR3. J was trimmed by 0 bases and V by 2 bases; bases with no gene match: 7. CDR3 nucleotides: TGCAGTGCTAGACCAGGGGGGGGTTTTAGCAATCAGCCCCAGCATTTT. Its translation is CSARPGGGFSNQPQHF.

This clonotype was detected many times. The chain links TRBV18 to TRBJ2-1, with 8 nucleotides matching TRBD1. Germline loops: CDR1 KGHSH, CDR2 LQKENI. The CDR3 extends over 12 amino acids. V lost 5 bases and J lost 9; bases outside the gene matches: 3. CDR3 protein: CASSRTGSEQFF. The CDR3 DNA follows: TGTGCCAGCTCAAGGACAGGGAGTGAGCAGTTCTTC.

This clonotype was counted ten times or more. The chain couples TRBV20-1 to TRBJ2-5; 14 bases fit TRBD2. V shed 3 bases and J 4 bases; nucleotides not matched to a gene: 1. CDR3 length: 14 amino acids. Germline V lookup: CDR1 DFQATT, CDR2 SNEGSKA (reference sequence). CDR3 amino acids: CSARGLAGVETQYF. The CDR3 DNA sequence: TGCAGTGCTAGGGGACTAGCGGGAGTAGAGACCCAGTACTTC.